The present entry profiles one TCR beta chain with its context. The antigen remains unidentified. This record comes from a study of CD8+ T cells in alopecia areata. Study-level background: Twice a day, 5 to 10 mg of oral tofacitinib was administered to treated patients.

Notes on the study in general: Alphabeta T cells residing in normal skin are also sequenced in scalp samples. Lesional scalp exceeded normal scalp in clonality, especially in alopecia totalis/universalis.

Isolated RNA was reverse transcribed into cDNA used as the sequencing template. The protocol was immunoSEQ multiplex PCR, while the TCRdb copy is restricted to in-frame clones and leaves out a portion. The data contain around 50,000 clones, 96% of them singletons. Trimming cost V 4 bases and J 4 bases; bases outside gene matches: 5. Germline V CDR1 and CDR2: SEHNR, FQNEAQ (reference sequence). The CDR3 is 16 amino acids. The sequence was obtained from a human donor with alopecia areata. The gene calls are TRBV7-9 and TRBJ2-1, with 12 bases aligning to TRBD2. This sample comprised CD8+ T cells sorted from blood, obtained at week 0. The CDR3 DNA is TGTGCCAGCAGCTCTAGCGGGGGGGCCGCATACAATGAGCAGTTCTTC. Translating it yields CASSSSGGAAYNEQFF.